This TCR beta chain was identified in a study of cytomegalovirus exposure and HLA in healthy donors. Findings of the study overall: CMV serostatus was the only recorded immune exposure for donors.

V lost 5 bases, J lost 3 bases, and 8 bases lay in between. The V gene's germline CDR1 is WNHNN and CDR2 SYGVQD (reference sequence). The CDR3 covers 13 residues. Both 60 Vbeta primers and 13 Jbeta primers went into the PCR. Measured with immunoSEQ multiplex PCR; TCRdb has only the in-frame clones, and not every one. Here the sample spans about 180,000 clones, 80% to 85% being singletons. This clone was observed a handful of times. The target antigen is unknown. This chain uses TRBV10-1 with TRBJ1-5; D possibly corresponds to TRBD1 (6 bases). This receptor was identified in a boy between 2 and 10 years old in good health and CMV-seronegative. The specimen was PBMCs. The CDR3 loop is CASSTGINQPQHF. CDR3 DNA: TGCGCCAGCAGTACAGGGATCAATCAGCCCCAGCATTTT.